The next 8 T cell receptor beta chains were all read from a single sample in a study of regulatory T cells in long-lasting Graves disease. Arm-PCR of CDR3 regions with iRepertoire HTBI primers generated TCR beta libraries. TCRdb recomputed calls from the multiplex PCR reads with MiXCR, one row per CDR3 protein. The sample lists some 400,000 distinct CDR3 sequences; 15% were seen once. Time point meaning: newly diagnosed GD, antithyroid drugs for less than 3 months. From RNA extracted from PBMCs, the TCR library was made. The same data also contributed to another study, on T cells in Graves' hyperthyroidism and ophthalmopathy.

The material was peripheral blood mononuclear cells (PBMCs), obtained at new diagnosis, from a patient treated with antithyroid drugs. These receptors came from a woman aged 25-40 years with Graves disease.

This clonotype has a count of ten or more. The chain uses TRBV2 and TRBJ2-1; TRBD2 matches at 10 bases. CDR1 is SNHLY and CDR2 is FYNNEI in the germline V gene. With V trimmed by 6 bases and J by 5 bases, 7 bases remained unmatched. There are 15 residues in the CDR3. CDR3 DNA: TGTGCCAGCAGGCATAGCGGGAGGATTAACAATGAGCAGTTCTTC. The encoded protein is CASRHSGRINNEQFF. Complete variable domain (other parts from reference TRBV2 and TRBJ2-1): EPEVTQTPSHQVTQMGQEVILRCVPISNHLYFYWYRQILGQKVEFLVSFYNNEISEKSEIFDDQFSVERPDGSNFTLKIRSTKLEDSAMYFCASRHSGRINNEQFFGPGTRLTVL.

This rearrangement joins TRBV20-1 to TRBJ1-3, with no clear D. The V gene's germline CDR1 is DFQATT and CDR2 SNEGSKA (reference sequence). There are 13 residues in the CDR3. Deletions cut 5 bases from V and 0 bases from J, with 8 bases between. CDR3 coding DNA: TGCAGTGCTGTTGGGAGCTCTGGAAACACCATATATTTT. This codes for CSAVGSSGNTIYF.

This clonotype was found a few times. The chain recombines TRBV20-1 with TRBJ2-1, with TRBD2 identical over 8 bases. The CDR3 sequence is 14 residues long. Unmatched junction bases numbered 6, after V lost 1 base and J lost 7 bases. Germline CDR1 and CDR2: DFQATT and SNEGSKA (reference sequence). The CDR3 protein is CSARVAGLGNEQFF. As DNA, the CDR3 is TGCAGTGCTAGAGTAGCGGGACTAGGGAATGAGCAGTTCTTC.

This clonotype showed up just a few times. The rearrangement uses TRBV7-9 and TRBJ1-2, with 10 bases identical to TRBD1. Germline lookup yields CDR1 SEHNR and CDR2 FQNEAQ (reference sequence). The V and J ends lost 5 bases and 6 bases, in that order; junction bases with no gene match: 3. CDR3 length equals 13 residues. The CDR3 protein is CASSHGTGDGYTF. The CDR3, as DNA: TGTGCCAGCAGCCATGGGACAGGGGATGGCTACACCTTC.

V gene TRBV19 combines with J gene TRBJ1-2, with a possible D match to TRBD1 (5 bases). Germline V gene sequence: CDR1 LNHDA, CDR2 SQIVND (reference sequence). The length of the CDR3 is 16 residues. V lost 7 bases and J lost 7, with 25 bases in between. This CDR3 reads CASTRGWGTVVSGYTF. Here the CDR3 DNA reads TGTGCCAGTACCAGAGGGTGGGGCACAGTAGTGTCTGGCTACACCTTC.

The J gene is TRBJ2-6, the V gene TRBV20-1, with D perhaps TRBD1 or TRBD2 (6 bases each). The V gene's germline CDR1 is DFQATT and CDR2 SNEGSKA (reference sequence). This CDR3 has 14 residues. V lost 1 base to trimming and J lost 5 bases, with 9 bases between them. CDR3: CSARAGGWANVLTF. CDR3 DNA: TGCAGTGCTAGAGCCGGGGGCTGGGCCAACGTCCTGACTTTC.

This clonotype has a count of ten or more. The gene calls are TRBV20-1 and TRBJ2-7; 7 bases agree with TRBD1. The CDR3 is made up of 17 amino acids. V lost 0 bases, J lost 1 base, and 12 bases stayed unmatched. Germline-derived CDR1 and CDR2 are DFQATT and SNEGSKA (reference sequence). The CDR3 spells CSARDSWTGWESYEQYF. Written as DNA, the CDR3 is TGCAGTGCTAGAGACTCGTGGACAGGCTGGGAATCCTACGAGCAGTACTTC.

This clonotype was counted many times. The V gene is TRBV2, the J gene TRBJ2-2; 7 nucleotides match TRBD1. CDR3 size: 13 residues. V shed 8 bases and J 3 bases; nucleotides not matched to a gene: 3. In germline, CDR1 is SNHLY, CDR2 FYNNEI. The CDR3 coding sequence is TGTGCCAGCGGACAGGACCACACCGGGGAGCTGTTTTTT. Residues: CASGQDHTGELFF.